Listed below are T cell receptor beta chains from one sample, sequenced in a study of identical twins. TCRdb reprocessed the 5' RACE reads via MiXCR and lists one record per CDR3 protein. The sample consists of about 920,000 distinct CDR3 sequences, roughly an eighth of them appearing once. This sample also appeared in a second study, on yellow fever vaccine responses in identical twins.

The sequencing sample was made of PBMCs. Every receptor here comes from a woman in her late teens or twenties in good health. Both conserved end residues are part of each CDR3. D genes are given only for firm matches. Clone size appears in some rows only: once, few, many, or a class for an expanded clone.

length,size,J,V,D,DNA,CDR3
14,NA,TRBJ2-7,TRBV5-1,TRBD1,TGCGCCAGCAGCTTGGCAACAGGGGGCGGCGAGCAGTACTTC,CASSLATGGGEQYF
16,few,TRBJ1-6,TRBV7-2,NA,TGTGCCAGCAGCTTATTCCCCGGGGCCGGGAATTCACCCCTCCACTTT,CASSLFPGAGNSPLHF
14,few,TRBJ1-5,TRBV5-1,NA,TGCGCCAGCAGCTTGGACGGAGAGAATCAGCCCCAGCATTTT,CASSLDGENQPQHF
15,many,TRBJ2-1,TRBV9,NA,TGTGCCAGCAGCGTATGGGGGGCCGAAGTAGATGAGCAGTTCTTC,CASSVWGAEVDEQFF
14,few,TRBJ1-2,TRBV12-3/TRBV12-4,NA,TGTGCCAGCAGTCCACCGGCGGGGGTCTATGGCTACACCTTC,CASSPPAGVYGYTF
11,few,TRBJ1-5,TRBV2,NA,TGTGCCAGCAGTGATTGGAGGTCCCAGCATTTT,CASSDWRSQHF
15,NA,TRBJ2-5,TRBV14,TRBD1,TGTGCCAGCAGCCAAGACAGGGGGCTCCAAGAGACCCAGTACTTC,CASSQDRGLQETQYF
13,NA,TRBJ2-5,TRBV7-6,NA,TGTGCCAGCAGCTTACGGCCGGGAGAGACCCAGTACTTC,CASSLRPGETQYF
15,few,TRBJ2-5,TRBV3-1,NA,TGTGCCAGCAGCCAAGAGGGGGGCCTATCAGAGACCCAGTACTTC,CASSQEGGLSETQYF
13,NA,TRBJ2-7,TRBV6-1,TRBD1,TGTGCCAGCAGGGGGACAGTCTCCTACGAGCAGTACTTC,CASRGTVSYEQYF